This TCR beta chain derives from a study of relationships among human T cell subsets. Study-level results: Th1, Th2 and regulatory T cells shared many CDR3 sequences.

CD4+CD25+ regulatory T cells came from anti-CD25 bead selection of positively selected CD4+ cells. About this clonotype itself: What it recognizes is unknown.

The J segment lost 9 bases and the V segment lost 8 bases, leaving 15 bases of the junction unmatched. In germline, CDR1 is MNHEY, CDR2 SMNVEV (reference sequence). The CDR3 spans 15 residues. TCR alpha and beta CDR3s were amplified from mRNA by semiquantitative ARM-PCR. In ARM-PCR, communal superprimers followed tagged nested gene-specific primers for exponential amplification. Exonuclease cleared nested primers, then first-round products were reamplified. MiXCR was run by TCRdb on the multiplex PCR reads, yielding one entry per CDR3 protein. The sample lists approximately 14,000 distinct CDR3 sequences, 60% occurring once.

This chain links TRBV27 with TRBJ2-1; 8 bases are a match to TRBD2. Sequenced sample: Tregs sorted from blood. The source of this sequence is a man aged 35-49 years in good health. DNA of the CDR3: TGTGCCAGCGCCGTTCCGAGTAGCGGGGTTCGTGAGCAGTTCTTC. It translates to CASAVPSSGVREQFF.